The rows below give T cell receptor beta chains drawn from one sample of a study of T-cell reconstitution after alpha-beta-depleted transplantation in children. Each CDR3 protein gets one entry after TCRdb re-called the PCR reads with MiXCR. This sample has about 830,000 distinct CDR3 sequences, with around 15% found just once. The specimen was PBMCs, mostly from graft donor cells, collected 360 days after TCRalphabeta/CD19-depleted stem cell transplant. These receptor sequences come from a male patient under 18 who had a stem cell transplant for acute lymphoblastic leukemia, so the T cells may come from the graft donor. Each CDR3 is given without its conserved first and last residue.

v_call cdr3_length cdr3_aa
TRBV7-8 15 ASSLAFSGIVGNIQY
TRBV5-1 12 ASTSETGGPEQF
TRBV7-9 13 ASRITRRSGNTIY
TRBV5-1 12 ASSWTGTSYEQY
TRBV27 13 ASTLYTGFTGELF
TRBV25-1 13 ASTRDPGWTDTQY
TRBV29-1 11 SVTQGQFYGYT
TRBV4-1 14 ASSQVLHRSSYEQY
TRBV11-2 13 ASSLGSADHNEQF
TRBV7-9 12 ASSLGLTPHGYT
TRBV6-1 12 ASSEWGYTDTQY
TRBV5-5 14 ASTPVGGSTQETQY
TRBV25-1 13 ASSGGTVYTGELF
TRBV14 13 ASSQDWAGAEKLF
TRBV10-3 14 AISESGREEVNEQF
TRBV24-1 11 ATRGAAEETQY
TRBV5-1 12 ASSLIKSQETQY
TRBV20-1 13 SAGGGRPPYNEQF
TRBV6-1 11 ASSETPLNTIY
TRBV6-6 11 ASSDFRGTEAF
TRBV7-3 8 ASSPDIQY
TRBV25-1 12 ASSEAGQGREQY
TRBV7-2 13 ASSTRQGIGEKLF
TRBV20-1 12 SARHRGQGETQY
TRBV29-1 12 SVEGLMNTGELF
TRBV2 13 ASRRTTSRTGELF
TRBV5-1 12 ASSYDVIAYEQF
TRBV5-1 15 ASSLQQGAKYGDEQF
TRBV10-2 11 ASGGTGMGEQF
TRBV12-3/TRBV12-4 12 ASSFPYLAETQY
TRBV29-1 12 SVPTGELNTEAF
TRBV12-3/TRBV12-4 11 ASSLLVNYGYT
TRBV7-9 9 ASILNQPQH
TRBV7-6 11 ASSSSSVGEQF